This is a list of T cell receptor beta chains from one sample in a study of blood T cell repertoires in COVID-19. Produced via immunoSEQ multiplex PCR; TCRdb's table is partial and in-frame only. The data hold about 120,000 clones, with approximately 71% observed a single time. Sequencing was carried out using peripheral blood. These receptors all come from a human donor in a cohort sampled during active COVID-19. Each CDR3 is given with its conserved first and last residue. Each record gives: V gene, clone size, D gene, J gene, CDR3 protein, CDR3 DNA. D genes are given only for firm matches. Not all rows give a size; the values are once, few, many and, for expanded clones, a class.

V gene: TRBV10-2; clone size: NA; D gene: NA; J gene: TRBJ1-1; CDR3 protein: CASSQGVLDTEAFF; CDR3 DNA: TGCGCCAGCAGCCAGGGTGTCCTCGACACTGAAGCTTTCTTT
V gene: TRBV11-3; clone size: NA; D gene: TRBD2; J gene: TRBJ2-7; CDR3 protein: CASSLRSSGRQRSYEQYF; CDR3 DNA: TGTGCCAGCAGCCTCAGGTCTAGCGGGAGGCAGAGGTCCTACGAGCAGTACTTC
V gene: TRBV5-3; clone size: NA; D gene: NA; J gene: TRBJ1-1; CDR3 protein: CARSSYREVNTEAFF; CDR3 DNA: TGTGCCAGAAGCAGCTACAGGGAAGTGAACACTGAAGCTTTCTTT
V gene: TRBV11-3; clone size: NA; D gene: NA; J gene: TRBJ2-1; CDR3 protein: CASSLEPNNEQFF; CDR3 DNA: TGTGCCAGCAGCTTAGAACCTAACAATGAGCAGTTCTTC
V gene: TRBV11-2; clone size: NA; D gene: TRBD1; J gene: TRBJ1-1; CDR3 protein: CASRKGTASIPAFF; CDR3 DNA: TGTGCCAGCAGGAAAGGGACAGCGAGTATCCCGGCTTTCTTT
V gene: TRBV5-4; clone size: once; D gene: TRBD2; J gene: TRBJ2-7; CDR3 protein: CASRPGGNYEQYF; CDR3 DNA: TGTGCCAGCAGACCGGGAGGAAACTACGAGCAGTACTTC
V gene: TRBV3-1/TRBV3-2; clone size: once; D gene: NA; J gene: TRBJ1-2; CDR3 protein: CASSDTPGSSGDYGYTF; CDR3 DNA: TGTGCCAGCAGCGATACCCCAGGGAGCTCGGGGGACTATGGCTACACCTTC
V gene: TRBV7-9; clone size: NA; D gene: TRBD2; J gene: TRBJ2-7; CDR3 protein: CASSAGLAGGPWEQYF; CDR3 DNA: TGTGCCAGCAGCGCAGGACTAGCGGGGGGTCCCTGGGAGCAGTACTTC
V gene: TRBV7-9; clone size: NA; D gene: TRBD2; J gene: TRBJ2-7; CDR3 protein: CASSSPSGSYEQYF; CDR3 DNA: TGTGCCAGCAGCTCCCCTAGCGGGAGCTACGAGCAGTACTTC
V gene: TRBV6-5; clone size: once; D gene: TRBD1; J gene: TRBJ2-7; CDR3 protein: CASIGQGADEQYF; CDR3 DNA: TGTGCCAGCATCGGACAGGGGGCGGACGAGCAGTACTTC
V gene: TRBV7-9; clone size: NA; D gene: NA; J gene: TRBJ1-2; CDR3 protein: CASSLVEGKYGYTF; CDR3 DNA: TGTGCCAGCAGCTTAGTTGAGGGAAAGTATGGCTACACCTTC
V gene: TRBV28; clone size: NA; D gene: TRBD1; J gene: TRBJ2-7; CDR3 protein: CASSFWGAGQGSYEQYF; CDR3 DNA: TGTGCCAGCAGTTTTTGGGGGGCCGGACAGGGGTCCTACGAGCAGTACTTC
V gene: TRBV5-4; clone size: NA; D gene: TRBD1; J gene: TRBJ2-7; CDR3 protein: CASSNGQGHEQYF; CDR3 DNA: TGTGCCAGCAGCAACGGACAGGGCCACGAGCAGTACTTC
V gene: TRBV2; clone size: few; D gene: NA; J gene: TRBJ1-3; CDR3 protein: CASSGGGSGNTIYF; CDR3 DNA: TGTGCCAGCAGTGGGGGGGGCTCCGGAAACACCATATATTTT
V gene: TRBV5-6; clone size: NA; D gene: TRBD1; J gene: TRBJ2-7; CDR3 protein: CASSLGQGLFYEQYF; CDR3 DNA: TGTGCCAGCAGCTTAGGACAGGGACTCTTCTACGAGCAGTACTTC
V gene: TRBV12-3/TRBV12-4; clone size: NA; D gene: NA; J gene: TRBJ1-1; CDR3 protein: CASTLRGTTEAFF; CDR3 DNA: TGTGCCAGCACCCTCCGGGGGACCACTGAAGCTTTCTTT
V gene: TRBV21-1; clone size: NA; D gene: NA; J gene: TRBJ1-5; CDR3 protein: CASSKGQDLQEGLTGQPQHF; CDR3 DNA: TGTGCCAGCAGCAAAGGACAGGATTTACAAGAGGGGCTAACGGGGCAGCCCCAGCATTTT
V gene: TRBV7-8; clone size: NA; D gene: TRBD2; J gene: TRBJ2-1; CDR3 protein: CASSQLSGGHNEQFF; CDR3 DNA: TGTGCCAGCAGCCAACTATCGGGGGGGCACAATGAGCAGTTCTTC
V gene: TRBV7-9; clone size: NA; D gene: NA; J gene: TRBJ2-7; CDR3 protein: CASSLSDEQYF; CDR3 DNA: TGTGCCAGCAGTCTTAGTGACGAGCAGTACTTC
V gene: TRBV3-1/TRBV3-2; clone size: NA; D gene: NA; J gene: TRBJ2-3; CDR3 protein: CASSQVGFTDTQYF; CDR3 DNA: TGTGCCAGCAGCCAAGTGGGCTTCACAGATACGCAGTATTTT
V gene: TRBV5-6; clone size: NA; D gene: NA; J gene: TRBJ1-1; CDR3 protein: CASSPQRDTEAFF; CDR3 DNA: TGTGCCAGCAGCCCTCAGAGGGACACTGAAGCTTTCTTT
V gene: TRBV7-9; clone size: NA; D gene: TRBD2; J gene: TRBJ2-6; CDR3 protein: CASSLDTSGAPLGANVLTF; CDR3 DNA: TGTGCCAGCAGCTTAGATACTAGCGGGGCCCCTTTGGGGGCCAACGTCCTGACTTTC
V gene: TRBV10-1; clone size: NA; D gene: NA; J gene: TRBJ2-7; CDR3 protein: CASSESGSYEQYF; CDR3 DNA: TGCGCCAGCAGTGAGAGCGGGTCTTACGAGCAGTACTTC
V gene: TRBV4-2; clone size: few; D gene: NA; J gene: TRBJ1-4; CDR3 protein: CASSPTVNEVFF; CDR3 DNA: TGTGCCAGCAGCCCCACTGTGAACGAGGTGTTTTTT
V gene: TRBV28; clone size: NA; D gene: TRBD1; J gene: TRBJ1-1; CDR3 protein: CASRPRGAEAFF; CDR3 DNA: TGTGCCAGCAGACCCAGGGGGGCTGAAGCTTTCTTT
V gene: TRBV7-9; clone size: NA; D gene: NA; J gene: TRBJ1-1; CDR3 protein: CASSLGRTEAFF; CDR3 DNA: TGTGCCAGCAGCCTAGGGCGGACTGAAGCTTTCTTT
V gene: TRBV23-1; clone size: NA; D gene: TRBD1; J gene: TRBJ1-2; CDR3 protein: CASHLSRGTVTNYGYTF; CDR3 DNA: TGCGCCAGCCATCTAAGTCGAGGGACAGTAACTAACTATGGCTACACCTTC
V gene: TRBV15; clone size: NA; D gene: NA; J gene: TRBJ2-3; CDR3 protein: CATRLGLGPTDTQYF; CDR3 DNA: TGTGCCACCCGCCTGGGCCTGGGCCCCACAGATACGCAGTATTTT
V gene: TRBV18; clone size: NA; D gene: NA; J gene: TRBJ1-1; CDR3 protein: CASSPLAGDTEAFF; CDR3 DNA: TGTGCCAGCTCACCCCTCGCGGGGGACACTGAAGCTTTCTTT
V gene: TRBV4-1; clone size: NA; D gene: TRBD2; J gene: TRBJ2-7; CDR3 protein: CASSQHTSGGIYEQYF; CDR3 DNA: TGCGCCAGCAGCCAACATACTAGCGGGGGGATCTACGAGCAGTACTTC
V gene: TRBV7-9; clone size: once; D gene: NA; J gene: TRBJ1-1; CDR3 protein: CASSPNGQPEEAFF; CDR3 DNA: TGTGCCAGCAGCCCAAATGGACAGCCCGAGGAAGCTTTCTTT
V gene: TRBV28; clone size: NA; D gene: TRBD2; J gene: TRBJ2-7; CDR3 protein: CASQWPGLPYEQYF; CDR3 DNA: TGTGCCAGCCAGTGGCCGGGACTACCCTACGAGCAGTACTTC
V gene: TRBV7-9; clone size: few; D gene: TRBD2; J gene: TRBJ2-7; CDR3 protein: CASRTSGNYEQYF; CDR3 DNA: TGTGCCAGCAGAACTAGCGGGAATTACGAGCAGTACTTC
V gene: TRBV19; clone size: NA; D gene: TRBD1; J gene: TRBJ2-7; CDR3 protein: CASSVGTGAGEQYF; CDR3 DNA: TGTGCCAGTAGTGTCGGGACAGGGGCGGGGGAGCAGTACTTC
V gene: TRBV3-1/TRBV3-2; clone size: once; D gene: NA; J gene: TRBJ1-1; CDR3 protein: CASSPLPGSYTEAFF; CDR3 DNA: TGTGCCAGCAGCCCCCTTCCGGGGTCATACACTGAAGCTTTCTTT
V gene: TRBV14; clone size: NA; D gene: TRBD2; J gene: TRBJ2-7; CDR3 protein: CASSQDLAGGREQYF; CDR3 DNA: TGTGCCAGCAGCCAAGATTTGGCGGGAGGACGCGAGCAGTACTTC
V gene: TRBV19; clone size: once; D gene: NA; J gene: TRBJ1-4; CDR3 protein: CASRKIHRTTTNEKLFF; CDR3 DNA: TGTGCCAGTAGGAAAATTCACAGGACCACAACTAATGAAAAACTGTTTTTT
V gene: TRBV4-1; clone size: NA; D gene: NA; J gene: TRBJ1-1; CDR3 protein: CASSRNPGVDGAFF; CDR3 DNA: TGCGCCAGCAGCCGAAACCCCGGGGTCGATGGAGCTTTCTTT
V gene: TRBV19; clone size: NA; D gene: TRBD1; J gene: TRBJ2-7; CDR3 protein: CASSDSVTGGDEQYF; CDR3 DNA: TGTGCCAGTAGTGACTCCGTGACAGGGGGCGACGAGCAGTACTTC